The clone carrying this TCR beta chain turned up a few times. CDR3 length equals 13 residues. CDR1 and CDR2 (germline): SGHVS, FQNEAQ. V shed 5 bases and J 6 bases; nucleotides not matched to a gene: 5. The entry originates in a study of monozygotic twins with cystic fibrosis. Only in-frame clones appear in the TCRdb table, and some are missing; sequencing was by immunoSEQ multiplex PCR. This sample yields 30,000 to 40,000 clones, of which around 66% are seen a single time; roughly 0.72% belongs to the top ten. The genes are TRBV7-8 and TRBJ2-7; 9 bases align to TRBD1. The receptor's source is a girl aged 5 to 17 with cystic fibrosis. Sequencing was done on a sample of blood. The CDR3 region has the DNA TGTGCCAGCAGCGTAAACAGGGGGCGCGAGCAGTACGTC. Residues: CASSVNRGREQYV.